The 29 T cell receptor beta chains given below trace back to one sample, sequenced in a study of blood T cell repertoires in COVID-19. The assay was immunoSEQ multiplex PCR, and TCRdb's table has in-frame clones only and misses some. The sample has hundreds of thousands of clones, over 75% seen once. Material for sequencing was PBMCs or T cells enriched from blood (not recorded which). The source of these receptors is a woman under 30 who had been exposed to COVID-19.

V is TRBV30 and J is TRBJ2-3, with 9 nucleotides matching TRBD2. The CDR3 runs to 17 residues. Looked up from germline, CDR1 is GTSNPN and CDR2 is SVGIG (reference sequence). Losses at the gene ends were 7 bases for V and 0 bases for J; bases not matched to a gene: 14. CDR3 region: CASRSGGRSTSTDTQYF. CDR3 nucleotide sequence: TGTGCCTCAAGAAGCGGGGGGCGATCAACTAGCACAGATACGCAGTATTTT.

The rearrangement uses TRBV7-3 and TRBJ2-2; 7 positions agree with TRBD1. Germline CDR1 reads SGHTA; CDR2 reads FQGTGA. This CDR3 contains 15 residues. Trimming took 6 bases from V and 3 from J; bases not matched to a gene: 7. The CDR3 DNA reads TGTGCCAGCAGTCAAACAGGGGCGCACACCGGGGAGCTGTTTTTT. Translating gives CASSQTGAHTGELFF.

V is TRBV30 and J is TRBJ2-1; 14 bases line up with TRBD2. From germline, CDR1 is GTSNPN and CDR2 SVGIG (reference sequence). The V gene end was trimmed by 1 base and the J gene end by 4 bases; junction bases not matched to a gene: 12. The CDR3 covers 19 residues. The CDR3 sequence is CAWSALPGLAGARYNEQFF. CDR3 DNA: TGTGCCTGGAGTGCCCTCCCGGGACTAGCGGGAGCCCGGTACAATGAGCAGTTCTTC.

This clone was picked up one time. This sequence joins TRBV28 and TRBJ2-3; 10 bases line up with TRBD2. Germline V gives CDR1 MDHEN, CDR2 SYDVKM. The J segment lost 0 bases and the V segment lost 2 bases, leaving 8 bases of the junction unmatched. This CDR3 comprises 18 residues. CDR3 amino acids: CASSLQRGGHWSTDTQYF. The DNA of the CDR3 is TGTGCCAGCAGTTTACAGCGGGGGGGCCATTGGAGCACAGATACGCAGTATTTT.

This clone was detected only once. The chain is built from TRBV28 and TRBJ2-1; D unresolved. Looked up from germline, CDR1 is MDHEN and CDR2 is SYDVKM. This CDR3 has 12 amino acids. Trimming removed 6 bases from V and 6 bases from J, with 9 bases in between. The CDR3 DNA sequence: TGTGCCAGCAGAACCCGGTCCAATGAGCAGTTCTTC. This translates into CASRTRSNEQFF.

This chain links TRBV30 with TRBJ2-1; 10 bases fit TRBD2. CDR1 and CDR2 from the germline V gene are GTSNPN and SVGIG (reference sequence). The trim removed 3 bases at V and 5 bases at J, leaving 7 bases unmatched. The CDR3 is 15 amino acids. Here the CDR3 DNA reads TGTGCCTGGAGCACACTAGCGGGATTAAACAATGAGCAGTTCTTC. It codes for CAWSTLAGLNNEQFF.

The rearrangement joins TRBV7-6 to TRBJ2-4; 8 bases align to TRBD2. The CDR3 extends over 14 amino acids. Germline CDR1 reads SGHVS; CDR2 reads FNYEAQ. Losses at the gene ends were 5 bases for V and 1 base for J; bases not matched to a gene: 1. The CDR3 sequence is CASSGGGAKNIQYF. The CDR3 nucleotides are TGTGCCAGCAGCGGCGGGGGGGCCAAAAACATTCAGTACTTC.

J is TRBJ2-3 and V is TRBV28; TRBD1 agrees at 8 bases. Per the germline V gene, CDR1 is MDHEN and CDR2 is SYDVKM. Losses at the gene ends were 5 bases for V and 1 base for J; bases not matched to a gene: 5. This CDR3 spans 15 amino acids. CDR3 coding DNA: TGTGCCAGCAGTGTTCCGGGACAGGGCACAGATACGCAGTATTTT. Amino acid sequence: CASSVPGQGTDTQYF.

The V gene is TRBV7-9, the J gene TRBJ1-1; 7 bases map to TRBD1. This CDR3 has 18 amino acids. Trimming removed 5 bases from V and 1 base from J; junction bases left unmatched: 16. CDR1 SEHNR and CDR2 FQNEAQ come from the germline V gene (reference sequence). The CDR3 nucleotides are TGTGCCAGCAGCCCCAAGGGAGCCTATCAGGGGGGGAACACTGAAGCTTTCTTT. Translating gives CASSPKGAYQGGNTEAFF. The entire variable domain, with the rest obtained from reference TRBV7-9 and TRBJ1-1, is as follows: DTGVSQNPRHKITKRGQNVTFRCDPISEHNRLYWYRQTLGQGPEFLTYFQNEAQLEKSRLLSDRFSAERPKGSFSTLEIQRTEQGDSAMYLCASSPKGAYQGGNTEAFFGQGTRLTVV.

This sequence joins TRBV11-2 and TRBJ2-2, with no clear D. V shed 5 bases and J shed 5 bases, with 12 bases lying between them. Germline lookup yields CDR1 SGHAT and CDR2 FQNNGV. This CDR3 has 14 amino acids. CDR3 bases: TGTGCCAGCAGCGCTAAAATGAGAACCGGGGAGCTGTTTTTT. Translating gives CASSAKMRTGELFF.

J is TRBJ2-5 and V is TRBV19; D might be TRBD2 (6 bases). Germline CDR1 reads LNHDA; CDR2 reads SQIVND (reference sequence). This CDR3 is 15 amino acids long. Trimming removed 5 bases from V and 1 base from J, with 14 bases in between. CDR3 sequence: CASSSGGALQETQYF. DNA for the CDR3: TGTGCCAGTAGTTCAGGAGGGGCACTCCAAGAGACCCAGTACTTC.

The chain joins TRBV28 to TRBJ1-2; 7 nucleotides agree with TRBD1. This CDR3 contains 14 residues. The J segment lost 3 bases and the V segment lost 7 bases, leaving 8 bases of the junction unmatched. Germline V gives CDR1 MDHEN, CDR2 SYDVKM. CDR3 amino acids: CASNNLGTDYGYTF. CDR3 sequence (DNA): TGTGCCAGCAACAACCTCGGGACAGACTATGGCTACACCTTC.

The chain links TRBV7-9 to TRBJ2-5; 8 nucleotides line up with TRBD1. The CDR3 is 16 residues long. Germline loops: CDR1 SEHNR, CDR2 FQNEAQ (reference sequence). With V trimmed by 6 bases and J by 4 bases, 13 bases remained unmatched. The CDR3 DNA follows: TGTGCCAGCAGTCGCCGTGGCCAGGGGGCTCGAGAGACCCAGTACTTC. This encodes CASSRRGQGARETQYF.

The chain recombines TRBV15 with TRBJ2-7; 11 bases line up with TRBD1. The CDR3 totals 14 residues. From germline, CDR1 is LNHNV and CDR2 YYDKDF (reference sequence). Trimming at V came to 5 bases and at J to 4 bases, leaving 4 bases not matched to a gene. CDR3 protein: CATSAGQGGYEQYF. For the CDR3, the DNA is TGTGCCACCAGCGCGGGACAGGGGGGTTACGAGCAGTACTTC.

V and J are TRBV5-1 and TRBJ1-4; weak D call: TRBD1 (6 bases). The CDR3 covers 17 residues. The ends were cut back, 4 bases at V and 0 bases at J, with 16 bases in the middle. CDR1 and CDR2 from the germline V gene are SGHRS and YFSETQ. The CDR3 region is CASSPSPTGATNEKLFF. The CDR3 nucleotides read TGCGCCAGCAGCCCAAGTCCGACAGGAGCAACTAATGAAAAACTGTTTTTT.

The chain joins TRBV7-3 to TRBJ2-7; TRBD1 matches at 8 bases. Germline V CDR1 and CDR2: SGHTA, FQGTGA. V dropped 6 bases and J dropped 2; count of bases not matched to a gene: 9. The CDR3 is 15 residues long. DNA of the CDR3: TGTGCCAGCAGAAAACAACAGGGGGAGGCCTACGAGCAGTACTTC. Its translation: CASRKQQGEAYEQYF. Drawing the rest from reference TRBV7-3 and TRBJ2-7, the complete variable domain is GAGVSQTPSNKVTEKGKYVELRCDPISGHTALYWYRQSLGQGPEFLIYFQGTGAADDSGLPNDRFFAVRPEGSVSTLKIQRTERGDSAVYLCASRKQQGEAYEQYFGPGTRLTVT.

The rearrangement uses TRBV19 and TRBJ1-5, with 9 bases aligning to TRBD1. Losses at the gene ends were 7 bases for V and 5 bases for J; bases not matched to a gene: 12. There are 16 residues in the CDR3. The germline CDR1 and CDR2 sequences are LNHDA and SQIVND (reference sequence). Here the CDR3 reads CASTPLSGQGYQPQHF. CDR3 DNA: TGTGCCAGTACCCCGTTATCTGGACAGGGGTATCAGCCCCAGCATTTT. The full variable domain, rest sourced from reference TRBV19 and TRBJ1-5, is DGGITQSPKYLFRKEGQNVTLSCEQNLNHDAMYWYRQDPGQGLRLIYYSQIVNDFQKGDIAEGYSVSREKKESFPLTVTSAQKNPTAFYLCASTPLSGQGYQPQHFGDGTRLSIL.

This clone is a singleton in its sample. This chain uses TRBV28 with TRBJ1-6; 7 bases line up with TRBD1. The V gene end was trimmed by 3 bases and the J gene end by 9 bases; junction bases not matched to a gene: 5. CDR1 and CDR2 from the germline V gene are MDHEN and SYDVKM. There are 14 residues in the CDR3. CDR3 nucleotides: TGTGCCAGCAGTTTTGAGACAGGGCCTTCACCCCTCCACTTT. This gives the protein CASSFETGPSPLHF.

The V gene is TRBV4-3, the J gene TRBJ2-3, with D uncertain. V was trimmed by 4 bases and J by 0 bases, leaving 11 bases between them. CDR3 length equals 15 residues. The germline V gene encodes CDR1 LGHNA and CDR2 YSLEER. In nucleotides, the CDR3 is TGCGCCAGCAGCCTAAATCACGCGAGCACAGATACGCAGTATTTT. Its translation is CASSLNHASTDTQYF.

This rearrangement joins TRBV13 to TRBJ2-1, with D maybe TRBD1 (6 bases). CDR1 and CDR2 from the germline V gene are PRHDT and FYEKMQ (reference sequence). This CDR3 region has 15 residues. V was trimmed by 5 bases and J by 7 bases, leaving 18 bases between them. This chain's CDR3 is CASSNTGRQSNEQFF. CDR3 DNA sequence: TGTGCCAGCAGCAATACAGGGCGCCAGAGTAATGAGCAGTTCTTC.

This CDR3 is CATSPSRDRVSDTQYF. DNA for the CDR3: TGTGCCACCAGTCCATCCCGGGACAGGGTCTCAGATACGCAGTATTTT. V is TRBV15 and J is TRBJ2-3, with 9 nucleotides matching TRBD1. V lost 6 bases and J lost 4; bases outside the gene matches: 11. The CDR3 sequence is 16 residues long. In germline, CDR1 is LNHNV, CDR2 YYDKDF (reference sequence).

This chain joins TRBV10-3 and TRBJ2-7; 8 positions match TRBD1. CDR1 is ENHRY and CDR2 is SYGVKD in the germline V gene. This CDR3 has 15 residues. After removal of 4 bases from V and 4 bases from J, the junction contained 9 bases not matched to a gene. Here the CDR3 DNA reads TGTGCCATCAGTGGACAGGGGACGTCTTGGTACGAGCAGTACTTC. This gives the protein CAISGQGTSWYEQYF.

The chain couples TRBV19 to TRBJ2-1, with 14 bases lining up with TRBD2. The trim removed 5 bases at V and 12 bases at J, leaving 12 bases unmatched. Germline lookup yields CDR1 LNHDA and CDR2 SQIVND (reference sequence). The CDR3 contains 16 residues. CDR3 nucleotides: TGTGCCAGTAGTGCCCCGCCGGGACTAGCGGGAGTTTGGCAGTTCTTC. This sequence encodes CASSAPPGLAGVWQFF.

The rearrangement links TRBV6-5 to TRBJ1-1; the match to TRBD1 covers 11 bases. The CDR3 runs to 15 residues. CDR1 MNHEY and CDR2 SVGAGI come from the germline V gene. Trimming took 6 bases from V and 1 from J; bases not matched to a gene: 4. The CDR3 reads CASRDRGLGNTEAFF. The CDR3 nucleotides read TGTGCCAGCAGGGACAGGGGGCTGGGGAACACTGAAGCTTTCTTT.

The chain carries TRBV5-4 and TRBJ2-7; D perhaps matches TRBD2 (6 bases). The length of the CDR3 is 14 residues. Looked up from germline, CDR1 is SGHNT and CDR2 is YYREEE (reference sequence). Deletions cut 0 bases from V and 9 bases from J, with 16 bases between. The CDR3 nucleotides read TGTGCCAGCAGCTTGGGCGGGACCCCCACCGGGCAGTACTTC. It specifies CASSLGGTPTGQYF.

This clone was counted a single time. The gene calls are TRBV10-1 and TRBJ1-2; D is unresolved. V lost 2 bases and J lost 4, with 5 bases in between. The CDR3 sequence is 12 residues long. Germline V gene data show CDR1 as WNHNN and CDR2 as SYGVQD (reference sequence). CDR3: CASSEGSYGYTF. The CDR3, as DNA: TGCGCCAGCAGTGAGGGCAGCTATGGCTACACCTTC.

Points on this clone: One junction end disagrees with the germline gene, perhaps due to a read error. The V gene is TRBV5-6, the J gene TRBJ1-1, with D perhaps TRBD1 (6 bases). Per germline, CDR1 SGHDT and CDR2 YYEEEE. The CDR3 contains 13 residues. The CDR3: CASSFPLVGDMNF. CDR3 sequence (DNA): TGTGCCAGCAGCTTCCCATTGGTGGGGGACATGAACTTT.

The chain links TRBV19 to TRBJ1-2; 7 bases fit TRBD1. Trimming removed 9 bases from V and 4 bases from J; junction bases left unmatched: 8. This CDR3 contains 13 residues. Germline values: CDR1 LNHDA, CDR2 SQIVND (reference sequence). The CDR3 sequence: CASQTGSFYGYTF. DNA for the CDR3: TGTGCCAGCCAGACAGGGTCGTTCTATGGCTACACCTTC.

This clone was counted once. This chain connects TRBV4-3 to TRBJ2-7; 7 nucleotides align to TRBD2. The CDR3 length is 16 residues. Germline V gives CDR1 LGHNA, CDR2 YSLEER. Trimming cost V 0 bases and J 1 base; bases outside gene matches: 6. The CDR3 nucleotides read TGCGCCAGCAGCCAAGACGGACTAGTTGGGTCCTACGAGCAGTACTTC. Translated, it gives CASSQDGLVGSYEQYF.